The 6 T cell receptor beta chains below all came from one sample that was sequenced in a study of shared clonotypes between healthy human individuals. Using immunoSEQ multiplex PCR, the repertoire was profiled, and TCRdb retains in-frame clones only, with some absent. The table records millions of clones, 93% of them present only once. Source material: naive CD4+ T cells from PBMCs. Subset noted: CD45RA+ positively selected. These receptors were taken from a man between 18 and 35 years old in good health. Some clones in this sample may be carry-over from other donors' samples.

Only a few counts were recorded for this clone. The V gene is TRBV28, the J gene TRBJ2-1; the D is unclear. CDR3 size: 17 residues. The ends were cut back, 3 bases at V and 4 bases at J, with 19 bases in the middle. CDR1 and CDR2 from the germline V gene are MDHEN and SYDVKM. Here the CDR3 reads CASSLVGPRGRYNEQFF. For the CDR3, the DNA is TGTGCCAGCAGTTTGGTGGGCCCGCGAGGTCGGTACAATGAGCAGTTCTTC.

The chain couples TRBV19 to TRBJ1-1; 8 bases are shared with TRBD1. Germline lookup yields CDR1 LNHDA and CDR2 SQIVND (reference sequence). V lost 7 bases to trimming and J lost 4 bases; unmatched junction nucleotides: 5. The CDR3 is made up of 13 amino acids. The CDR3 spells CASIDRGPTEAFF. CDR3 DNA: TGTGCCAGTATCGACAGGGGCCCCACTGAAGCTTTCTTT. The full variable domain, rest sourced from reference TRBV19 and TRBJ1-1, is DGGITQSPKYLFRKEGQNVTLSCEQNLNHDAMYWYRQDPGQGLRLIYYSQIVNDFQKGDIAEGYSVSREKKESFPLTVTSAQKNPTAFYLCASIDRGPTEAFFGQGTRLTVV.

The chain has TRBV7-2 and TRBJ2-7, with TRBD1 identical over 10 bases. The CDR3 consists of 17 residues. Germline lookup yields CDR1 SGHTA and CDR2 FQGNSA. The ends lost 5 bases at V and 3 bases at J; junction bases unmatched: 13. The CDR3 nucleotides are TGTGCCAGCAGCCCCGCCCGACCGGGACAGGGGCGCTACGAGCAGTACTTC. It encodes CASSPARPGQGRYEQYF.

V and J are TRBV5-6 and TRBJ2-7; the D is unclear. Germline CDR1 is SGHDT and CDR2 is YYEEEE. Trimming removed 3 bases from V and 7 bases from J, with 11 bases in between. The CDR3 covers 12 residues. CDR3 in amino acids: CASSSYVGEQYF. DNA of the CDR3: TGTGCCAGCAGCTCCTACGTCGGGGAGCAGTACTTC.

The chain is built from TRBV29-1 and TRBJ2-1, with 8 bases fitting TRBD2. CDR1 SQVTM and CDR2 ANQGSEA come from the germline V gene. The CDR3 totals 14 residues. J gave up 6 bases and V 3 bases, and 7 bases lay outside the gene matches. CDR3 nucleotide sequence: TGCAGCGTTGACTGGCTAGCGGGCTTCAATGAGCAGTTCTTC. It is translated as CSVDWLAGFNEQFF.

This chain joins TRBV28 and TRBJ2-7; D is tentatively TRBD1 or TRBD2 (5 bases each). V lost 7 bases to trimming and J lost 6 bases, with 16 bases between them. Per the germline V gene, CDR1 is MDHEN and CDR2 is SYDVKM. This CDR3 comprises 13 residues. CDR3 sequence reads: CASTDSRDGEQYF. For the CDR3, the DNA is TGTGCCAGCACGGATAGTCGGGACGGCGAGCAGTACTTC.